Described below is a single TCR beta chain sequence and its context. The authors ran a second PCR of about 7 to 11 cycles using a sample-barcoded 5' primer and a J-beta primer mix. TCRdb fed the 5' RACE reads into MiXCR, producing one record per CDR3 protein. Of under 800,000 distinct CDR3 sequences in the sample, approximately 43% are singletons; the top ten hold 20% to 25%. The data were obtained in a study of blood T cells in healthy people across ages. This sequence originates from a woman aged 60 to 75 in good health. Material for sequencing was blood.

In DNA form, the CDR3 reads TGCAGTGCTAGAGAACCAGACAGGGACTCCTACGAGCAGTACTTC. The encoded protein is CSAREPDRDSYEQYF. The chain couples TRBV20-1 to TRBJ2-7; 7 bases match TRBD1. This CDR3 is built from 15 residues. V was pared by 0 bases and J by 0 bases, with 5 bases of the junction left unmatched. In germline, CDR1 is DFQATT, CDR2 SNEGSKA (reference sequence).